A selection of T cell receptor beta chains follows, all from one sample in a study of CD8+CD57+ T cells in acquired aplastic anemia. TCRdb reprocessed the reads with MiXCR, giving one entry per CDR3 protein. The sample shows roughly 420,000 distinct CDR3 sequences, about 70% of them seen only once. Sequencing was performed on sorted CD4+, CD8+, or CD8+CD57+ T cells (not recorded which) from PBMCs. The receptor source for this set is a human donor in good health, serving as a control. Both conserved end residues are part of each CDR3. The D gene is left open where the match is weak. A row's size may be missing; if present it is once, few, many or a size class.

CDR3aa: CASSQGVGSSYEQYF
CDR3nt: TGCGCCAGCAGCCAAGGGGTTGGGAGCTCCTACGAGCAGTACTTC
d_gene: -
abundance: -
v_gene: TRBV4-1
j_gene: TRBJ2-7

CDR3aa: CATSTGKGGYGYTF
CDR3nt: TGTGCCACCAGTACCGGTAAGGGGGGCTATGGGTACACCTTC
d_gene: -
abundance: -
v_gene: TRBV10-3
j_gene: TRBJ1-2

CDR3aa: CAISVPPGQGEDEKLFF
CDR3nt: TGTGCCATCAGTGTCCCCCCGGGACAGGGGGAAGATGAAAAACTGTTTTTT
d_gene: TRBD1
abundance: -
v_gene: TRBV10-3
j_gene: TRBJ1-4

CDR3aa: CASSRQGRYNGALHF
CDR3nt: TGTGCCAGCAGCCGGCAGGGTCGTTATAATGGGGCCCTCCACTTT
d_gene: -
abundance: -
v_gene: TRBV2
j_gene: TRBJ1-6

CDR3aa: CASSGEAGRDKENF
CDR3nt: TGTGCCAGCAGCGGAGAAGCGGGACGGGACAAGGAGAATTTT
d_gene: -
abundance: once
v_gene: TRBV9
j_gene: TRBJ2-3

CDR3aa: CASGDGGTETQFF
CDR3nt: TGTGCCAGCGGGGACGGGGGCACTGAAACGCAGTTTTTT
d_gene: -
abundance: -
v_gene: TRBV2
j_gene: TRBJ1-4

CDR3aa: CASSVGQELPYEQYF
CDR3nt: TGTGCCAGCAGTGTAGGACAGGAATTACCCTACGAGCAGTACTTC
d_gene: TRBD1
abundance: -
v_gene: TRBV12-3/TRBV12-4
j_gene: TRBJ2-7

CDR3aa: CSARGGGRSRGYTF
CDR3nt: TGCAGTGCTAGAGGGGGTGGCAGGTCTCGTGGCTACACCTTC
d_gene: -
abundance: many
v_gene: TRBV20-1
j_gene: TRBJ1-2

CDR3aa: CASRTGTGGYEQYF
CDR3nt: TGTGCCAGTAGGACCGGGACTGGAGGGTACGAGCAGTACTTC
d_gene: -
abundance: -
v_gene: TRBV19
j_gene: TRBJ2-7

CDR3aa: CASSSLLRETQYF
CDR3nt: TGTGCCAGCAGCTCATTACTTCGAGAGACCCAGTACTTC
d_gene: -
abundance: -
v_gene: TRBV11-2
j_gene: TRBJ2-5

CDR3aa: CASSRTGLDNQPQHF
CDR3nt: TGTGCCAGTAGCAGGACAGGGTTGGACAATCAGCCCCAGCATTTT
d_gene: TRBD1
abundance: few
v_gene: TRBV19
j_gene: TRBJ1-5

CDR3aa: CATSIDGGAREQYF
CDR3nt: TGTGCCACCAGCATTGACGGCGGGGCCCGGGAGCAGTACTTC
d_gene: -
abundance: -
v_gene: TRBV7-3
j_gene: TRBJ2-7

CDR3aa: CSARVPTGGRYQPQHF
CDR3nt: TGCAGTGCTAGAGTTCCGACAGGGGGCAGGTATCAGCCCCAGCATTTT
d_gene: TRBD1
abundance: -
v_gene: TRBV20-1
j_gene: TRBJ1-5

CDR3aa: CASSLPWGGARNEQFF
CDR3nt: TGTGCCAGCAGCTTACCGTGGGGGGGCGCGCGCAATGAGCAGTTCTTC
d_gene: -
abundance: -
v_gene: TRBV5-4
j_gene: TRBJ2-1

CDR3aa: CSARVAVSTDTQYF
CDR3nt: TGCAGTGCTAGAGTAGCGGTTAGCACAGATACGCAGTATTTT
d_gene: -
abundance: many
v_gene: TRBV20-1
j_gene: TRBJ2-3

CDR3aa: CATSRVRDEQYF
CDR3nt: TGTGCCACCAGCAGGGTCAGGGACGAGCAGTACTTC
d_gene: -
abundance: once
v_gene: TRBV15
j_gene: TRBJ2-7